Listed below are T cell receptor beta chains from one sample, sequenced in a study of blood T cells in healthy people across ages. TCRdb passed the 5' RACE reads through MiXCR, listing each CDR3 protein once. This sample has approximately 1.5 million distinct CDR3 sequences, with about 32% found just once. The sample comprised blood. The source is a woman aged 25 to 39 in good health. The CDR3 runs from the conserved cysteine through the conserved F or W. D genes are given only for firm matches. The listing skips clone size in some rows; elsewhere it reads once, few, many or a size class.

v_gene	abundance	j_gene	d_gene	CDR3nt	CDR3aa
TRBV19	-	TRBJ1-1	-	TGTGCCAGTAGTATAGACAAACCGCACACTGAAGCTTTCTTT	CASSIDKPHTEAFF
TRBV15	many	TRBJ2-7	-	TGTGCCACCAGCAGAGTCGCAGGGGTCATCTACGAGCAGTACTTC	CATSRVAGVIYEQYF
TRBV6-6	-	TRBJ2-1	TRBD2	TGTGCCAGCGATCAGCGGGGCGGTTCCTACAATGAGCAGCTCTTC	CASDQRGGSYNEQLF
TRBV20-1	-	TRBJ1-5	-	TGCAGTGCTAGAGACCCAGGACGGACTGATCAGCCCCAGCATTTT	CSARDPGRTDQPQHF
TRBV9	-	TRBJ2-2	TRBD2	TGTGTCAGCAGCGTAGGCGGACTAGCGGCTTCAAACACCGGGGAGCTGTTTTTT	CVSSVGGLAASNTGELFF
TRBV9	-	TRBJ2-1	TRBD2	TGTGCCAGCAGCGTAGGGAGAATAGCGGGAGGGTACAATGAGCAGTTCTTC	CASSVGRIAGGYNEQFF
TRBV12-3/TRBV12-4	few	TRBJ1-5	-	TGTGCCAGCAGTTTTCGACTCAATCAGCCCCAGCATTTT	CASSFRLNQPQHF
TRBV5-1	few	TRBJ1-6	-	TGCGCCAGCAGCAGTACAAACGGCAATTCACCCCTCCACTTT	CASSSTNGNSPLHF
TRBV5-1	few	TRBJ1-1	TRBD1	TGCGCCAGCAGCGCACAGGGGACTAACACTGAAGCTTTCTTT	CASSAQGTNTEAFF
TRBV11-2	-	TRBJ2-7	-	TGTGCCAGCAACTTACCAGAACCCTACTCCTACGAGCAGTACTTC	CASNLPEPYSYEQYF
TRBV7-2	many	TRBJ2-3	-	TGTGCCAGCCGATCCAGTGGGTCAGATACGCAGTATTTT	CASRSSGSDTQYF
TRBV13	few	TRBJ2-7	TRBD1	TGTGCCAGCAGCTTAAGCAAGGGGACAGGGCTACTTTCCTACGAGCAGTACTTC	CASSLSKGTGLLSYEQYF
TRBV5-1	once	TRBJ2-5	-	TGCGCCAGCAGCCGCGGTGCCCCGGGGGAGACCCAGTACTTC	CASSRGAPGETQYF
TRBV30	-	TRBJ2-3	TRBD1	TGTGCCTGGAGTCTAGGACAGGAGAGCACAGATACGCAGTATTTT	CAWSLGQESTDTQYF
TRBV7-3	few	TRBJ1-2	TRBD1	TGTGCCAGCAGCTTAGGACCGGGACAGGGCGTGGGTGGCTACACCTTC	CASSLGPGQGVGGYTF
TRBV7-9	-	TRBJ1-1	-	TGTGCCAGCAGCTTAGCTCCTCAAGCTTTCTTT	CASSLAPQAFF
TRBV7-2	many	TRBJ2-3	-	TGTGCCAGCAGCTTAGCAAGGACAGTAGCCACAGATACGCAGTATTTT	CASSLARTVATDTQYF
TRBV4-2	-	TRBJ2-1	-	TGTGCCAGCAGCCAAGACGGAGTGGGCTCCTACAATGAGCAGTTCTTC	CASSQDGVGSYNEQFF
TRBV20-1	-	TRBJ2-7	-	TGCAGTGCTAGATATCTGGCGATGGAGCAGTACTTC	CSARYLAMEQYF
TRBV20-1	-	TRBJ2-2	TRBD2	TGCAGTCCCAGCGGGGCATCCACCGGGGAGCTGTTTTTT	CSPSGASTGELFF
TRBV6-2/TRBV6-3	-	TRBJ2-3	-	TGTGCCAGCAGCTCTGCTCGGGTGGTGCAGTATTTT	CASSSARVVQYF
TRBV7-2	-	TRBJ1-2	-	TGTGCCAGCACCTTGAGGTTTCAGGGAGCAAGTAACTATGGCTACACCTTC	CASTLRFQGASNYGYTF
TRBV27	-	TRBJ1-1	TRBD1	TGTGCCAGCAGTTTCTCTCCAGGGGGAACTGAAGCTTTCTTT	CASSFSPGGTEAFF
TRBV28	-	TRBJ1-4	-	TGTGCCAGCAAGTCGACTAATGAAAAACTGTTTTTT	CASKSTNEKLFF
TRBV14	-	TRBJ1-6	-	TGTGCCAGCCTGTTCGGGGGAAATTCACCCCTCCACTTT	CASLFGGNSPLHF
TRBV25-1	-	TRBJ1-5	-	TGTGCCAGTGGAGGACAGCACAATCAGCCCCAGCATTTT	CASGGQHNQPQHF
TRBV7-9	-	TRBJ2-1	-	TGTGCCAGCAGCCCCGTCGCGGGCTACAATGAGCAGTTCTTC	CASSPVAGYNEQFF
TRBV3-1	-	TRBJ2-7	-	TGTGCCAGCAGCCAAGTCCAGCTCGGTGAGCAGTACTTC	CASSQVQLGEQYF
TRBV7-9	-	TRBJ2-3	-	TGTGCCAGCAGCGCAACTCGTGGTCGACGGGCAGATACGCAGTATTTT	CASSATRGRRADTQYF
TRBV3-1	few	TRBJ2-1	-	TGTGCCAGCAGCCGGAACCTCAATGAGCAGTTCTTC	CASSRNLNEQFF
TRBV27	-	TRBJ2-7	-	TGTGCCAGCAGTTTAGCTATACGGGGTGTGGGGGAGCAGTACTTC	CASSLAIRGVGEQYF
TRBV10-3	-	TRBJ1-1	-	TGTGCCATCAGTGTCGGGGGAGGACCTGAAGCTTTCTTT	CAISVGGGPEAFF
TRBV28	many	TRBJ2-1	-	TGTGCCAGCAGCCGGAGCGGACGGACGCAGTTCTTC	CASSRSGRTQFF
TRBV15	few	TRBJ2-2	TRBD1	TGTGCCACCAGCGTACCTCCAGGGGGCAAGGGCACCGGGGAGCTGTTTTTT	CATSVPPGGKGTGELFF
TRBV25-1	-	TRBJ1-4	-	TGTGCCAGCTCACGAAGTATGGCCAATGAAAAACTGTTTTTT	CASSRSMANEKLFF
TRBV3-1	-	TRBJ1-1	-	TGTGCCAGCAGCCAAGCAGAGTCTGAAGCTTTCTTT	CASSQAESEAFF
TRBV10-1	few	TRBJ2-3	-	TGCGCCAGCAGTGAGTCGTTGAGGAGGCCAGATACGCAGTATTTT	CASSESLRRPDTQYF
TRBV5-1	-	TRBJ2-7	TRBD1	TGCGCCAGCAGCTCGGACAGGGGGCTTCCCTACGAGCAGTACTTC	CASSSDRGLPYEQYF
TRBV5-1	-	TRBJ1-1	TRBD1	TGCGCCAGCAGCGAGGGACAGTGGAACACTGAAGCTTTCTTT	CASSEGQWNTEAFF
TRBV5-1	-	TRBJ2-7	TRBD1	TGCGCCAGCAGCTCCGGGACAGACTCCTACGAGCAGTACTTC	CASSSGTDSYEQYF
TRBV5-6	-	TRBJ2-3	TRBD2	TGTGCCAGCAGCTCCACAGGACTAGCGGGGGGATTCGATACGCAGTATTTT	CASSSTGLAGGFDTQYF
TRBV6-1	few	TRBJ2-3	-	TGTGCCAGCAGTGAATGGAGTAGCGGAAGCACAGATACGCAGTATTTT	CASSEWSSGSTDTQYF
TRBV29-1	many	TRBJ2-4	-	TGCAGCGTTGAAGTAGAAGCCGGAAACATTCAGTACTTC	CSVEVEAGNIQYF
TRBV5-1	-	TRBJ2-5	TRBD2	TGCGCCAGCAGCCGTAGAAGCGGGGGGGCCGAGACCCAGTACTTC	CASSRRSGGAETQYF
TRBV12-3/TRBV12-4	few	TRBJ1-1	-	TGTGCCAGCAGTTCCCCAGGGCTTAGTGGAACTGAAGCTTTCTTT	CASSSPGLSGTEAFF